This T cell receptor beta chain was sequenced in a study of metastatic and nonmetastatic thyroid tumors. Germline V gene lookup returns CDR1 MNHEY and CDR2 SVGEGT. CDR3 length equals 23 residues. V was pared by 2 bases and J by 0 bases, with 19 bases of the junction left unmatched. Prior to thyroid surgery, none of the patients had received any treatment. Under the authors' procedure: CDR3 differences across clinicopathological groups were used to build a distant-metastasis classifier for papillary thyroid cancer. From the PCR reads, TCRdb re-called clones with MiXCR. These V and J calls are TCRdb output, not the study's own analysis. Among about 30,000 clones, 25% were seen once, and the ten largest hold about 8.9%. This clone was detected ten times or more.

This clonotype was sampled from a female donor with papillary thyroid cancer or a benign thyroid nodule (not recorded which). Some clones in this sample may be carry-over from other donors' samples. J is TRBJ2-1 and V is TRBV6-2 or TRBV6-3, with 13 bases identical to TRBD2. Sequencing was carried out using blood. CDR3 protein: CASSYDLQGTSGIDPSSYNEQFF. The CDR3 DNA follows: TGTGCCAGCAGTTACGATTTGCAGGGGACTAGCGGGATAGACCCGAGCTCCTACAATGAGCAGTTCTTC.